A selection of T cell receptor beta chains follows, all from one sample in a study of blood T cell repertoires in COVID-19. Measured with immunoSEQ multiplex PCR; TCRdb has only the in-frame clones, and not every one. The data show hundreds of thousands of clones, nearly 85% seen once. Sequencing was done on a sample of peripheral blood. Receptors were obtained from a woman between 25 and 40 years old with COVID-19, enrolled during active disease. The CDR3 runs from the conserved cysteine through the conserved F or W. The D gene is left open where the match is weak. Size values are once, few and many counts, or a class for expanded clones, and some rows have none.

- | once | TRBJ2-5 | TRBV6-4 | TGTGCCAGCAGTGACAGGGGTCTTGCCCAAGAGACCCAGTACTTC | CASSDRGLAQETQYF
TRBD2 | - | TRBJ2-3 | TRBV10-3 | TGTGCCATCCGGGGACTAGCGGGGCGCACAGATACGCAGTATTTT | CAIRGLAGRTDTQYF
- | - | TRBJ2-7 | TRBV7-2 | TGTGCCAGCAGTCCCTCGGCGATGACAGTCTCCTACGAGCAGTACTTC | CASSPSAMTVSYEQYF
TRBD2 | - | TRBJ2-1 | TRBV5-4 | TGTGCCAGCAGCGTGGGACTAGCGGTCTTCAATGAGCAGTTCTTC | CASSVGLAVFNEQFF
- | - | TRBJ2-7 | TRBV15 | TGTGCCACCAGCAGAGATGTGGCCTCATCCTACGAGCAGTACTTC | CATSRDVASSYEQYF
- | - | TRBJ1-1 | TRBV2 | TGTGCCAGCAGTGAAATCAGGGGAGTCACTGAAGCTTTCTTT | CASSEIRGVTEAFF
- | - | TRBJ2-1 | TRBV9 | TGTGCCAGCAGCCGGCTATCAGGGGCCCCAAATGAGCAGTTCTTC | CASSRLSGAPNEQFF
TRBD2 | - | TRBJ2-3 | TRBV7-2 | TGTGCCAGCAGCCCGGGACTAGCGGGGGGGCTTTTAGATACGCAGTATTTT | CASSPGLAGGLLDTQYF
- | - | TRBJ2-3 | TRBV5-5 | TGTGCCAGCAGCTTGGCCAGGAGCACAGATACGCAGTATTTT | CASSLARSTDTQYF
- | - | TRBJ2-1 | TRBV7-9 | TGTGCCAGCAGCCCCCTCTCTCTCTCTCCCTACAATGAGCAGTTCTTC | CASSPLSLSPYNEQFF